The 30 T cell receptor beta chains given below trace back to one sample, sequenced in a study of shared clonotypes between healthy human individuals. This table comes from immunoSEQ multiplex PCR, and its TCRdb copy is limited to in-frame clones, with some not included. The sample lists 950,000 to 1,200,000 clones; 60% to 80% were seen once. Sample: memory CD4+ T cells from PBMCs. The subset denotes: CD45RA-negative fraction. The receptors were gathered from a man aged 18 to 29 in good health. Some clones in this sample may be carry-over from other donors' samples.

The gene calls are TRBV27 and TRBJ1-2, with D unclear. Germline V gene lookup returns CDR1 MNHEY and CDR2 SMNVEV (reference sequence). V dropped 2 bases and J dropped 2 bases, with 9 bases sitting between them. The CDR3 loop spans 14 amino acids. This CDR3 reads CASSLGHRNYGYTF. The CDR3 DNA reads TGTGCCAGCAGTTTAGGTCATCGGAACTATGGCTACACCTTC.

This sequence joins TRBV5-4 and TRBJ2-2; 13 bases fit TRBD2. The CDR3 loop spans 16 amino acids. Germline V gene data show CDR1 as SGHNT and CDR2 as YYREEE (reference sequence). V shed 0 bases, J shed 7 bases, and the junction held 3 bases outside the gene matches. Written as DNA, the CDR3 is TGTGCCAGCAGCTTGGAAGGACTAGCGGGAGTCGGGGAGCTGTTTTTT. Translating it yields CASSLEGLAGVGELFF.

The chain combines TRBV5-1 with TRBJ2-5; the match to TRBD1 covers 7 bases. This CDR3 spans 15 amino acids. Germline V CDR1 and CDR2: SGHRS, YFSETQ. Unmatched junction bases numbered 7, after V lost 3 bases and J lost 2 bases. This chain's CDR3 is CASSSRTGAQETQYF. The CDR3 DNA reads as TGCGCCAGCAGCTCCCGGACAGGTGCTCAAGAGACCCAGTACTTC.

This clone has a handful of counts. The rearrangement joins TRBV28 to TRBJ2-1, with 7 bases matching TRBD1. CDR1 is MDHEN, CDR2 SYDVKM, per germline. The J segment lost 0 bases and the V segment lost 4 bases, leaving 0 bases of the junction unmatched. The CDR3 contains 14 residues. The CDR3 loop reads CASSWDSSYNEQFF. Here the CDR3 DNA reads TGTGCCAGCAGTTGGGACAGCTCCTACAATGAGCAGTTCTTC.

The chain joins TRBV7-3 to TRBJ2-2, with 12 bases fitting TRBD2. The CDR3 contains 15 residues. V trimming: 5 bases; J trimming: 7 bases; junction bases outside the gene matches: 5. Germline lookup yields CDR1 SGHTA and CDR2 FQGTGA. The CDR3 nucleotides read TGTGCCAGCAGCAAACTAGCGGGAGGTGGCGGGGAGCTGTTTTTT. It specifies CASSKLAGGGGELFF.

This clone was observed a few times. The chain employs TRBV2 and TRBJ2-5; 8 nucleotides line up with TRBD1. The CDR3 has 15 residues. After removal of 6 bases from V and 2 bases from J, the junction contained 8 bases not matched to a gene. Germline CDR1 reads SNHLY; CDR2 reads FYNNEI. The CDR3 nucleotides are TGTGCCAGCAGCGCGACAGGGGCTATACAAGAGACCCAGTACTTC. Amino acid sequence: CASSATGAIQETQYF.

The gene calls are TRBV28 and TRBJ1-1; D unclear. CDR3 length equals 15 residues. V lost 5 bases and J 1 base, leaving 14 bases between the germline ends. Germline assignment: CDR1 MDHEN and CDR2 SYDVKM. CDR3 coding DNA: TGTGCCAGCAGTCGCATAGTTCGGAAGAACACTGAAGCTTTCTTT. Its translation is CASSRIVRKNTEAFF.

The sample holds a few counts of this clone. The chain uses TRBV28 and TRBJ1-1; D gene uncertain. The CDR3 covers 15 residues. Looked up from germline, CDR1 is MDHEN and CDR2 is SYDVKM. V was cut by 1 base and J by 1 base, with 10 bases left in between. The CDR3, as DNA: TGTGCCAGCAGTTTATTTAGCTACGAGAACACTGAAGCTTTCTTT. It encodes CASSLFSYENTEAFF.

The chain links TRBV29-1 to TRBJ1-3, with 8 bases fitting TRBD1. Trimming removed 6 bases from V and 4 bases from J; junction bases left unmatched: 2. Germline V gives CDR1 SQVTM, CDR2 ANQGSEA. This CDR3 spans 12 amino acids. The CDR3 loop reads CSVRTGGNTIYF. The CDR3 DNA reads TGCAGCGTCCGGACAGGGGGAAACACCATATATTTT.

The chain links TRBV7-9 to TRBJ2-7; perhaps TRBD2 as D (6 bases). The CDR3 is 14 residues long. The V end lost 5 bases, the J end lost 3 bases, and 14 bases lay between the germline ends. CDR1 is SEHNR and CDR2 is FQNEAQ in the germline V gene (reference sequence). As DNA, the CDR3 is TGTGCCAGCAGCCGTAGCGGCAGGCTCTACGAGCAGTACTTC. Translating gives CASSRSGRLYEQYF.

The chain carries TRBV7-2 and TRBJ1-2; D is unresolved. V was trimmed by 0 bases and J by 7 bases, leaving 18 bases between them. The CDR3 runs 16 residues. The germline CDR1 and CDR2 sequences are SGHTA and FQGNSA. CDR3 loop: CASSLALHRLITGYTF. CDR3 nucleotide sequence: TGTGCCAGCAGCTTAGCGCTGCACAGACTAATTACTGGCTACACCTTC.

Remarks on this clone: This sample includes further DNA sequences coding for the same CDR3. This chain uses TRBV18 with TRBJ2-5, with no clear D. The CDR3 sequence is 12 residues long. Germline V CDR1 and CDR2: KGHSH, LQKENI. Trimming stripped 2 bases from V and 5 bases from J, with 6 bases between. This CDR3 reads CASSPRVETQYF. The CDR3 region has the DNA TGTGCCAGCTCACCAAGGGTGGAGACCCAGTACTTC.

This chain connects TRBV4-1 to TRBJ2-5; 12 bases are a match to TRBD2. The CDR3 spans 17 residues. Looked up from germline, CDR1 is MGHRA and CDR2 is YSYEKL. With V trimmed by 4 bases and J by 1 base, 7 bases remained unmatched. Written as DNA, the CDR3 is TGCGCCAGCAGCCGGGCTGGACTAGCGGGGACCCAAGAGACCCAGTACTTC. Translated: CASSRAGLAGTQETQYF.

This chain joins TRBV28 and TRBJ2-2, with TRBD2 matching over 9 bases. The J segment lost 9 bases and the V segment lost 6 bases, leaving 8 bases of the junction unmatched. In germline, CDR1 is MDHEN, CDR2 SYDVKM. This CDR3 is 14 amino acids long. The CDR3 is CASRPLAGNWELFF. CDR3 DNA: TGTGCCAGCAGGCCTCTAGCGGGAAACTGGGAGCTGTTTTTT.

This clone was counted a single time. This chain joins TRBV6-1 and TRBJ2-1, with TRBD1 as a possible D gene (6 bases). The CDR3 contains 15 residues. Trimming pared 5 bases from V and 7 bases from J, leaving 18 bases between. Germline lookup yields CDR1 MNHNS and CDR2 SASEGT. CDR3 residues: CASSQSRSGVNEQFF. The DNA for the CDR3 is TGTGCCAGCAGTCAAAGTAGGTCAGGGGTAAATGAGCAGTTCTTC.

The DNA for the CDR3 is TGTGCCAGCAGCCAAGATCGATGGGCGGGCTTCAGTGAAGCTTTCTTT. This sequence encodes CASSQDRWAGFSEAFF. This chain connects TRBV14 to TRBJ1-1; no reliable D call. The CDR3 is made up of 16 amino acids. V was trimmed by 0 bases and J by 7 bases, leaving 18 bases between them. Germline CDR1 reads SGHDN; CDR2 reads FVKESK.

The chain links TRBV7-9 to TRBJ2-4, with 11 bases fitting TRBD1. Germline V gene sequence: CDR1 SEHNR, CDR2 FQNEAQ (reference sequence). V lost 3 bases, J lost 7 bases, and 8 bases stayed unmatched. The CDR3 has 16 residues. The CDR3: CASSLGTGGTRNIQYF. DNA of the CDR3: TGTGCCAGCAGCTTGGGGACAGGGGGGACCCGTAACATTCAGTACTTC.

The chain combines TRBV6-1 with TRBJ2-3, with 10 bases fitting TRBD2. This CDR3 region has 16 residues. After removal of 1 base from V and 3 bases from J, the junction contained 4 bases not matched to a gene. Looked up from germline, CDR1 is MNHNS and CDR2 is SASEGT. CDR3 sequence: CASSEGSSGSTDTQYF. The CDR3 DNA reads as TGTGCCAGCAGTGAAGGGTCTAGCGGGAGTACAGATACGCAGTATTTT.

The V and J genes are TRBV2 and TRBJ1-4; 9 positions agree with TRBD1. CDR1 is SNHLY and CDR2 is FYNNEI in the germline V gene. The CDR3 extends over 13 amino acids. V lost 8 bases to trimming and J lost 7 bases; unmatched junction nucleotides: 5. Here the CDR3 DNA reads TGTGCCAGCCTTAGACAGGGGGGTGAAAAACTGTTTTTT. Translation: CASLRQGGEKLFF.

The rearrangement uses TRBV7-2 and TRBJ1-1; no reliable D call. CDR3 length: 14 residues. Germline lookup yields CDR1 SGHTA and CDR2 FQGNSA. Trimming cost V 4 bases and J 5 bases, with 14 bases left between them. Written as DNA, the CDR3 is TGTGCCAGCAGCTATAGACCCCTTAAGACTGAAGCTTTCTTT. This codes for CASSYRPLKTEAFF.

The chain joins TRBV5-4 to TRBJ1-3, with TRBD1 matching over 7 bases. Trimming removed 4 bases from V and 3 bases from J; junction bases left unmatched: 7. The germline gives CDR1 SGHNT, CDR2 YYREEE (reference sequence). The CDR3 runs to 15 residues. CDR3 region: CASSQGTASGNTIYF. The CDR3 region has the DNA TGTGCCAGCAGCCAAGGGACAGCGAGTGGAAACACCATATATTTT.

Concerning this clone: Other DNA sequences in the sample encode the same CDR3. The rearrangement uses TRBV5-1 and TRBJ2-5; maybe TRBD1 (6 bases). CDR1 is SGHRS, CDR2 YFSETQ, per germline. V was shortened by 4 bases and J by 0 bases, with 10 bases between the two germline ends. CDR3 length: 14 residues. In nucleotides, the CDR3 is TGCGCCAGCAGCCCCGGGACAAACCAAGAGACCCAGTACTTC. Residues: CASSPGTNQETQYF.

This chain connects TRBV7-9 to TRBJ1-1; weak D call: TRBD1 (5 bases). Germline V gene lookup returns CDR1 SEHNR and CDR2 FQNEAQ (reference sequence). V gave up 1 base and J gave up 4 bases, with 13 bases separating them. CDR3 length: 15 residues. In DNA form, the CDR3 reads TGTGCCAGCAGCTTAGAAGGGGTGAGGGGCACTGAAGCTTTCTTT. This sequence encodes CASSLEGVRGTEAFF.

The chain carries TRBV28 and TRBJ1-5, with 7 bases that match TRBD1. This CDR3 region has 15 residues. V dropped 6 bases and J dropped 7; count of bases not matched to a gene: 12. Germline CDR1 is MDHEN and CDR2 is SYDVKM. CDR3: CASREEGDRGQPQHF. The CDR3 DNA reads TGTGCCAGCAGAGAGGAGGGGGACAGAGGACAGCCCCAGCATTTT. The full variable domain, with the rest looked up from reference TRBV28 and TRBJ1-5, is DVKVTQSSRYLVKRTGEKVFLECVQDMDHENMFWYRQDPGLGLRLIYFSYDVKMKEKGDIPEGYSVSREKKERFSLILESASTNQTSMYLCASREEGDRGQPQHFGDGTRLSIL.

The chain links TRBV5-4 to TRBJ2-2; the match to TRBD1 covers 7 bases. The CDR3 spans 15 residues. V dropped 4 bases and J dropped 0; count of bases not matched to a gene: 3. Looked up from germline, CDR1 is SGHNT and CDR2 is YYREEE (reference sequence). The DNA for the CDR3 is TGTGCCAGCAGCCCGACAGGGACGAACACCGGGGAGCTGTTTTTT. Its protein product is CASSPTGTNTGELFF.

The chain uses TRBV29-1 and TRBJ1-1; 8 bases match TRBD1. The length of the CDR3 is 14 residues. J gave up 1 base and V 4 bases, and 5 bases lay outside the gene matches. Per the germline V gene, CDR1 is SQVTM and CDR2 is ANQGSEA. The chain's CDR3 is CSVGTGPTNTEAFF. The CDR3 bases are TGCAGCGTTGGGACAGGGCCTACGAACACTGAAGCTTTCTTT.

This clone showed up just a few times. The chain uses TRBV4-3 and TRBJ2-1, with 7 nucleotides matching TRBD2. V shed 0 bases, J shed 13 bases, and the junction held 9 bases outside the gene matches. In germline, CDR1 is LGHNA, CDR2 YSLEER. The CDR3 contains 14 residues. The CDR3 reads CASSQDPLAAPQFF. As DNA, the CDR3 is TGCGCCAGCAGCCAAGATCCGCTAGCGGCCCCTCAGTTCTTC.

The chain combines TRBV6-5 with TRBJ2-3; possibly TRBD2 for D (6 bases). V was shortened by 2 bases and J by 0 bases, with 9 bases between the two germline ends. CDR1 and CDR2 from the germline V gene are MNHEY and SVGAGI. This CDR3 is 15 amino acids long. The CDR3 DNA sequence: TGTGCCAGCAGTTACCTGGCGGGAAGCACAGATACGCAGTATTTT. Amino acid sequence: CASSYLAGSTDTQYF.

This clone was detected only once. V and J are TRBV30 and TRBJ1-3, with 7 bases fitting TRBD1. Germline V gene sequence: CDR1 GTSNPN, CDR2 SVGIG (reference sequence). The ends lost 3 bases at V and 4 bases at J; junction bases unmatched: 3. This CDR3 spans 13 amino acids. CDR3 bases: TGTGCCTGGAGGGCGGACAGGGGAAACACCATATATTTT. Translation gives CAWRADRGNTIYF.

V usage is TRBV4-1 and J usage is TRBJ1-5; no firm D call. Germline loops: CDR1 MGHRA, CDR2 YSYEKL. The CDR3 contains 15 residues. The V and J ends lost 1 base and 4 bases respectively, with 11 bases between them. CDR3 loop: CASSQVGQLNQPQHF. Written as DNA, the CDR3 is TGCGCCAGCAGCCAAGTAGGTCAACTTAATCAGCCCCAGCATTTT.